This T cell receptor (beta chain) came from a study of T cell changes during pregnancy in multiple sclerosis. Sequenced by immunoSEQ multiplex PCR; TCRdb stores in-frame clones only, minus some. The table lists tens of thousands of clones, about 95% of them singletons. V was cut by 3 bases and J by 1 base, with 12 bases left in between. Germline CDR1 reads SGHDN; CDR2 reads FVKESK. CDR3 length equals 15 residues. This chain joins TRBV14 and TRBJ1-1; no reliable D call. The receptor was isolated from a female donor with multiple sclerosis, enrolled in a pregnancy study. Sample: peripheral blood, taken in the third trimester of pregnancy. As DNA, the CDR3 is TGTGCCAGCAGCCATAGATTGGGCAGGAACACTGAAGCTTTCTTT. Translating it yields CASSHRLGRNTEAFF.